The sample holds a few counts of the clone carrying this T cell receptor beta chain. Its antigen remains unidentified. The trim removed 6 bases at V and 6 bases at J, leaving 16 bases unmatched. CDR3 length: 17 amino acids. The germline gives CDR1 KGHSH, CDR2 LQKENI. This entry belongs to a study of beta chain features in type 1 diabetes. General observations from the study: Researchers report that Type 1 diabetes patients had moderately but significantly shorter TCRB CDR3s across all four CD4+ subsets.

Expressed TCRB transcripts were sequenced because the isolated RNA had all been reverse transcribed beforehand. Produced via immunoSEQ multiplex PCR; TCRdb's table is partial and in-frame only. This table holds about 160,000 clones, 7% to 9% found once. This clonotype was obtained from a man aged 18 to 30 with type 1 diabetes. The V gene is TRBV18, the J gene TRBJ2-1, with 8 nucleotides matching TRBD2. The sample consisted of central memory CD4+ T cells from blood. Written as DNA, the CDR3 is TGTGCCAGCTCTCGCTCCCTACCGGGACTAGAAATCAATGAGCAGTTCTTC. Protein sequence: CASSRSLPGLEINEQFF.